At least ten counts were recorded for the clone carrying this TCR beta chain. As yet, its antigen is unknown. Sequencing libraries made from TCR beta cDNA carried unique molecular identifiers. MiXCR, run by TCRdb on the PCR reads, gives a single entry per CDR3 protein. This sample carries approximately 260,000 distinct CDR3 sequences, about 40% of them seen once, and the ten largest clones take approximately 4.6%. Losses at the gene ends were 1 base for V and 10 bases for J; bases not matched to a gene: 2. CDR1 LGHNT and CDR2 FRNRAP come from the germline V gene. The length of the CDR3 is 12 residues. The data were obtained in a study of post-analysis software for immune sequencing data. Study-level points and caveats: A handful of TRBV segments appeared more often in patients than in controls, and TRBV5-6, TRBV5-1 and TRBV20-1 were among these. In multiple sclerosis, normalized Chao1 diversity was significantly below that of controls. Samples sharing a preparation batch grouped tightly together when assessed by F measure.

Sequenced material: blood. The sequence was collected from a girl aged 10-17 years with multiple sclerosis. The chain uses TRBV12-5 and TRBJ2-5; 8 bases are shared with TRBD1. CDR3 nucleotides: TGTGCTAGTGGTTTGGGACAGGGGATCCAGTACTTC. Translated, it gives CASGLGQGIQYF.